A selection of T cell receptor beta chains follows, all from one sample in a study of human T cells and chemical hapten exposure. TCRdb itself ran the RACE reads through MiXCR, one entry per CDR3 protein. Here the sample spans 150,000 to 200,000 distinct CDR3 sequences, about 25% being singletons. The input for sequencing was whole blood, taken in connection with sensitization to the hapten diphenylcyclopropenone (DPC). The receptors here all came from a woman between 35 and 50 years old with alopecia areata. Some clones in this sample may be carry-over from other donors' samples. Both conserved end residues are part of each CDR3.

length	V	J	CDR3
15	TRBV10-3	TRBJ2-1	CAISVRASGYNEQFF
14	TRBV4-1	TRBJ2-1	CASSQDPIGTSEFF
14	TRBV10-3	TRBJ1-1	CAISESQGGTEAFF
16	TRBV9	TRBJ2-7	CASSVEARGALYEQYF
14	TRBV28	TRBJ2-7	CASFGRGSTGGQYF
13	TRBV3-1	TRBJ1-2	CASSLGGPYGYTF
15	TRBV7-2	TRBJ2-7	CASSARLAGAHEQYF
17	TRBV7-2	TRBJ2-3	CASSFGRLAGALDTQYF
14	TRBV30	TRBJ2-2	CAWSTRSNTGELFF
15	TRBV5-1	TRBJ2-7	CASSLEAGFGYEQYF
14	TRBV9	TRBJ2-5	CASSVGSRQETQYF
16	TRBV5-1	TRBJ2-1	CASSLVVSSGLNEQFF
15	TRBV18	TRBJ2-7	CASSPAGGPFYEQYF
15	TRBV7-2	TRBJ2-2	CASSSDRVNTGELFF
15	TRBV6-6	TRBJ2-3	CASRRTSGRSDTQYF
15	TRBV18	TRBJ1-3	CASSPRGASGNTIYF
12	TRBV6-2/TRBV6-3	TRBJ2-5	CASMRGQETQYF
15	TRBV29-1	TRBJ2-5	CSAGRTSEISETQYF
13	TRBV6-6	TRBJ1-6	CASSSADGSPLHF
13	TRBV7-2	TRBJ2-7	CASSLARAYEQYF
15	TRBV20-1	TRBJ1-5	CSASSVGVSNQPQHF
16	TRBV20-1	TRBJ2-3	CSASRWAGGPADTQYF
15	TRBV29-1	TRBJ1-2	CSVEDPSGQNYGYTF
15	TRBV7-2	TRBJ2-2	CASSLLVSAAGELFF
11	TRBV29-1	TRBJ2-5	CSVGRGETQYF
16	TRBV18	TRBJ2-1	CASSLTPGGSVHEQFF
13	TRBV11-2	TRBJ2-7	CASSPFPGGEQYF
10	TRBV6-2/TRBV6-3	TRBJ2-1	CASGYNEQFF
15	TRBV4-3	TRBJ2-1	CASSQVGQGGNEQFF
13	TRBV7-2	TRBJ2-5	CASGGQGGETQYF
13	TRBV28	TRBJ2-7	CASSLEGPEIKYF
15	TRBV28	TRBJ2-7	CASSLDMGSNYEQYF
14	TRBV15	TRBJ1-1	CATSRNRGGTEAFF
12	TRBV7-9	TRBJ2-7	CASSASSYEQYF
14	TRBV28	TRBJ1-1	CASSLAGQGRAAFF
16	TRBV6-4	TRBJ2-1	CASSEEPSGSYNEQFF
13	TRBV6-1	TRBJ2-3	CASNRRGTDTQYF
13	TRBV12-3/TRBV12-4	TRBJ1-1	CASSSDRGLSAFF
13	TRBV6-2/TRBV6-3	TRBJ2-1	CASSYTIQGEQFF
16	TRBV3-1	TRBJ2-3	CTSSQDGGVGTDTQYF
14	TRBV7-8	TRBJ2-7	CASSERWISYEQYF
14	TRBV6-5	TRBJ2-3	CASSYSASTDTQYF
14	TRBV5-1	TRBJ1-1	CASSLTPVGTEAFF
17	TRBV7-2	TRBJ1-1	CANSLVEGSWVVTEAFF
16	TRBV6-5	TRBJ2-7	CASSYSILAGLREQYF
13	TRBV11-2	TRBJ1-1	CASSLQQHTEAFF
16	TRBV11-1	TRBJ2-5	CASSSRGDRRSETQYF
14	TRBV7-9	TRBJ2-7	CASSPPTPTYEQYF
13	TRBV6-5	TRBJ2-7	CASKSTVSYEQYF
17	TRBV24-1	TRBJ2-1	CATSDNPSSGSGDEQFF
14	TRBV12-3/TRBV12-4	TRBJ1-2	CASSSGTLADGYTF
14	TRBV6-2/TRBV6-3	TRBJ2-1	CASSYVAEFPKQFF
12	TRBV20-1	TRBJ2-7	CSAPDGPYEQYF
13	TRBV20-1	TRBJ1-1	CSARTGTHTEAFF
12	TRBV5-1	TRBJ2-2	CASSLDAGELFF